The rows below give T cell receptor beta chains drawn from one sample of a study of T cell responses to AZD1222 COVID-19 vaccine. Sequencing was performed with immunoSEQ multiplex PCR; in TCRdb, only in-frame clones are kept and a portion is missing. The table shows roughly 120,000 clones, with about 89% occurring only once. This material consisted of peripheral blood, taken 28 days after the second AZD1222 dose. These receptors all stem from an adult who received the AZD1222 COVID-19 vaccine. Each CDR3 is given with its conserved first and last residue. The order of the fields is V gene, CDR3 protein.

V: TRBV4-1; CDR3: CASSQLLTESSPLHF
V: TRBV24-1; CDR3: CATSDPGGNNEQFF
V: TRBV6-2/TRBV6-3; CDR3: CASSPISTGKRGYTF
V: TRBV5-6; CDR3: CASSLGVSPLHF
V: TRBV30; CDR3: CAWSRQEWAAFF
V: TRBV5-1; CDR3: CASSLQPTTGMIGTDTQYF
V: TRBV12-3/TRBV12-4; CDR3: CASSLGQGNEQYF
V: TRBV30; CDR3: CAWGADRGRDGYTF
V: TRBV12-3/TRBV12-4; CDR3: CASSLFRNEQFF
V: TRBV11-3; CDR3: CASSFSGLRSSPLHF
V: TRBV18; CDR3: CASSPSETGELFF
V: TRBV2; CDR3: CASSPTSGSSYEQYF